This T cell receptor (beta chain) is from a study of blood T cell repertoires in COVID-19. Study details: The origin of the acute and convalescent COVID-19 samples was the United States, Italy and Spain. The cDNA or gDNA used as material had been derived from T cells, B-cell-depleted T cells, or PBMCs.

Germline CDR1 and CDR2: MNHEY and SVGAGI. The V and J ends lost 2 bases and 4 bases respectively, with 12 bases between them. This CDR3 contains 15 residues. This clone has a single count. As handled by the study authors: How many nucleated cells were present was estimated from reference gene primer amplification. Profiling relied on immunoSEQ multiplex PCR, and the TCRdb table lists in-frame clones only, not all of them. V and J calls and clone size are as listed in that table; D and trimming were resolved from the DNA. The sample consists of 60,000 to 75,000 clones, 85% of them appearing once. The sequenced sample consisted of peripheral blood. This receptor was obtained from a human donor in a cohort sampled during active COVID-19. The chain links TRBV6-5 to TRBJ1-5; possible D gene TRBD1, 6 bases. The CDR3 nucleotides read TGTGCCAGCAGTTACACACAGGGTAGGAATCAGCCCCAGCATTTT. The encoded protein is CASSYTQGRNQPQHF.